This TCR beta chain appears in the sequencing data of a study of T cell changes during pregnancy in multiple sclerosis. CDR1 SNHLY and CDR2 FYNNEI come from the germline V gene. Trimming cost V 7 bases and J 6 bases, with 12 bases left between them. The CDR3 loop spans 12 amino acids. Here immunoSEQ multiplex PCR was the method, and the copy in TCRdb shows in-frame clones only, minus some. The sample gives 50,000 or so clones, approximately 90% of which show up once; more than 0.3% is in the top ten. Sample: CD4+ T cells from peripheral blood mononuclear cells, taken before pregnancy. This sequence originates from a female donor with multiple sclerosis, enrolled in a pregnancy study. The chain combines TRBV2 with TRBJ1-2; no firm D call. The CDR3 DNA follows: TGTGCCAGCACTTTATCCGGGGATGGCTACACCTTC. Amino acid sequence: CASTLSGDGYTF.